The sequence of this T cell receptor beta chain was determined in a study of identical twins. Study observations and caveats: Because invariant MAIT and iNKT cells could be present, zero-insertion analyses could be partly confounded. Cord blood beta clonotypes that were abundant carried fewer insertions, and memory repertoires showed no such trend.

This clonotype was counted a few times. Its cognate antigen is unknown. From the 5' RACE reads, TCRdb called clonotypes with MiXCR, one entry per CDR3 protein. The sample yields nearly 900,000 distinct CDR3 sequences, 9% to 15% seen once. These same data were also listed under a study on yellow fever vaccine responses in identical twins. That paper adds: Twins' vaccine T cell response reportedly seemed partly convergent, partly personalized.

The receptor's source is a woman between 18 and 29 years old in good health. The sample comprised PBMCs.

The DNA of the CDR3 is TGCGCCAGCAGCCTACCGGGGGTAGCGAACACTGAAGCTTTCTTT. Protein product: CASSLPGVANTEAFF. This chain links TRBV5-1 with TRBJ1-1, with D possibly being TRBD1 (5 bases). V lost 4 bases to trimming and J lost 1 base, with 14 bases between them. The V gene's germline CDR1 is SGHRS and CDR2 YFSETQ. The CDR3 covers 15 residues.